The clone carrying this TCR beta chain was picked up many times. The sample comes from a study of Ad26.COV2.S vaccination and SARS-CoV-2 variants. The repertoire was sequenced with immunoSEQ multiplex PCR; TCRdb's copy has only in-frame clones and lacks some. The sample records 300,000 to 400,000 clones, 86% being singletons. Documented treatment: about 20 received Ad26.COV2.S at low or high dose, single or two shots; 5 received placebo; per-sample allocation not given. On day 63 after the first injection, vaccine and placebo recipients gave samples. Trimming cost V 3 bases and J 2 bases, with 7 bases left between them. This CDR3 has 13 amino acids. Germline V lookup: CDR1 MRHNA, CDR2 SNTAGT.

The TCR originated in a person between 18 and 65 years old who received the Ad26.COV2.S COVID-19 vaccine or a placebo. This material consisted of peripheral blood, taken in a trial of Ad26.COV2.S vaccine versus placebo. This chain joins TRBV6-4 and TRBJ1-1; D unresolved. In DNA form, the CDR3 reads TGTGCCAGCAGTGAGGGAGGCAACACTGAAGCTTTCTTT. Its translation: CASSEGGNTEAFF.